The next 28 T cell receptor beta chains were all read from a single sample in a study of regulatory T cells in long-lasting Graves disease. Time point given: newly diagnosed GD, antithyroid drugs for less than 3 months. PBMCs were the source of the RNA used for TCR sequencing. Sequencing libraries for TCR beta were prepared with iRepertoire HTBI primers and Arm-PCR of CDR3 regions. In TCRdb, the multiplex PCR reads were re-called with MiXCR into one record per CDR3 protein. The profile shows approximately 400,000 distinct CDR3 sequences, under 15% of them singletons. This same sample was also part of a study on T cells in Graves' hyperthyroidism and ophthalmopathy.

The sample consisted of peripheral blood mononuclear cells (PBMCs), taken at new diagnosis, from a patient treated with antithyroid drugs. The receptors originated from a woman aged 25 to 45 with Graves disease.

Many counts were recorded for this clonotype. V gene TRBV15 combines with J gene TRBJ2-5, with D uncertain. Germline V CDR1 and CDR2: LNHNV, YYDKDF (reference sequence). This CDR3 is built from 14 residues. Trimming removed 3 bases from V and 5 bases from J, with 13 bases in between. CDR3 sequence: CATSSGATWETQYF. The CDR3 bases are TGTGCCACCAGCAGTGGCGCTACGTGGGAGACCCAGTACTTC.

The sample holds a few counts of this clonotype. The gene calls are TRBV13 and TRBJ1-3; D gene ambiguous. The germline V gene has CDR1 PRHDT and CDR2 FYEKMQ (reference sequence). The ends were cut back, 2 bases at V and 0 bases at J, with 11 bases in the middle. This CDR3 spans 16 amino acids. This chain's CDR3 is CASSLLGRSSGNTIYF. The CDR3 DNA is TGTGCCAGCAGCTTACTAGGCAGATCCTCTGGAAACACCATATATTTT.

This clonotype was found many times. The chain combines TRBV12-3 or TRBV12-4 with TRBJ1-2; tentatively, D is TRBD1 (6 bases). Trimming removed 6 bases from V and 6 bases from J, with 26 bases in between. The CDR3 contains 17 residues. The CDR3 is CASSLTGLRSRKDGYTF. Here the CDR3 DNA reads TGTGCCAGCAGCCTTACAGGGCTGAGAAGCCGTAAAGATGGCTACACCTTC.

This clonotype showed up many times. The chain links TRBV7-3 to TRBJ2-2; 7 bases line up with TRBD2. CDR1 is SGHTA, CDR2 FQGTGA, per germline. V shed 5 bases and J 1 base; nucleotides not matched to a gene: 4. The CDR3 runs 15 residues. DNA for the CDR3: TGTGCCAGCAGCGGCGGGAGCTTGAACACCGGGGAGCTGTTTTTT. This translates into CASSGGSLNTGELFF.

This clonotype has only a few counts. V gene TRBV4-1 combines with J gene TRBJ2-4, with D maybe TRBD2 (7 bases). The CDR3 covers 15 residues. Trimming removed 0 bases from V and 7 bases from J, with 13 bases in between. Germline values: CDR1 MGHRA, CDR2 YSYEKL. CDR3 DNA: TGCGCCAGCAGCCAAGATGGAGGGGGGGAGAACATTCAGTACTTC. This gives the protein CASSQDGGGENIQYF.

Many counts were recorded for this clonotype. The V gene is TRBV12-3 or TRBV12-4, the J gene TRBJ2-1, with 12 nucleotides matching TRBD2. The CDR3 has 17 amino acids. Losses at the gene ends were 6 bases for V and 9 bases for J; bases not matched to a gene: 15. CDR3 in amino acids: CASSPTRTSGMGGEQFF. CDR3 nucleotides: TGTGCCAGCAGCCCCACTCGGACTAGCGGGATGGGTGGTGAGCAGTTCTTC.

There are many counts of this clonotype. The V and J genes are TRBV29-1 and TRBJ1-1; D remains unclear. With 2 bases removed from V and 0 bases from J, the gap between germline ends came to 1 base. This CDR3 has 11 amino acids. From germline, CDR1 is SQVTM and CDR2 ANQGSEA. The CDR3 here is CSVELNTEAFF. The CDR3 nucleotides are TGCAGCGTTGAACTGAACACTGAAGCTTTCTTT.

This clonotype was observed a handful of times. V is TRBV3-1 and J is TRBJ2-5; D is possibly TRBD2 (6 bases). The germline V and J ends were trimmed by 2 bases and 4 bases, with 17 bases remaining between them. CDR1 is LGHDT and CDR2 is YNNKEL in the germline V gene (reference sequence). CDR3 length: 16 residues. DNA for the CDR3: TGTGCCAGCAGCCAAATCGAGGGGACTCGAGGAGAGACCCAGTACTTC. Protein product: CASSQIEGTRGETQYF.

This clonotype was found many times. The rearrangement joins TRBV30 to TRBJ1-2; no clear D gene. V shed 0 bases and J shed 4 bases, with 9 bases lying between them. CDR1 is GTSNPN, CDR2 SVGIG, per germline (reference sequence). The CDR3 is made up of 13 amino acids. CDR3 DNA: TGTGCCTGGAGTGTTGGAGAGTTCTATGGCTACACCTTC. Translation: CAWSVGEFYGYTF.

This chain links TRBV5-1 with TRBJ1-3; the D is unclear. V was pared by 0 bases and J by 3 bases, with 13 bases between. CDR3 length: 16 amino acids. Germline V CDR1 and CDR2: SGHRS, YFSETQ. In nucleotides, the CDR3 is TGCGCCAGCAGCTTGGGCTTCTTGGGATTTGGAAACACCATATATTTT. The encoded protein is CASSLGFLGFGNTIYF.

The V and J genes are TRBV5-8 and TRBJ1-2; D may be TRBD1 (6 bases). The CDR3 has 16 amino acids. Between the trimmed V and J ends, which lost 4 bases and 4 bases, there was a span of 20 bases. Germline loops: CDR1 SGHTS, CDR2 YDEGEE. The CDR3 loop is CASSPALTGISYGYTF. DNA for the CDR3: TGTGCCAGCAGCCCAGCCCTTACAGGGATTAGCTATGGCTACACCTTC.

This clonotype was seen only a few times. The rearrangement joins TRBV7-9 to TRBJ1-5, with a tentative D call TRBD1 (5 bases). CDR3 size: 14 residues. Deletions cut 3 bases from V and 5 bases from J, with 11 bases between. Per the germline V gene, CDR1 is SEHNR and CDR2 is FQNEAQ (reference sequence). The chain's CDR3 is CASSFGGSDQPQHF. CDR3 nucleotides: TGTGCCAGCAGCTTCGGGGGGTCGGATCAGCCCCAGCATTTT. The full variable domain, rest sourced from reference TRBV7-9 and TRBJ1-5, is DTGVSQNPRHKITKRGQNVTFRCDPISEHNRLYWYRQTLGQGPEFLTYFQNEAQLEKSRLLSDRFSAERPKGSFSTLEIQRTEQGDSAMYLCASSFGGSDQPQHFGDGTRLSIL.

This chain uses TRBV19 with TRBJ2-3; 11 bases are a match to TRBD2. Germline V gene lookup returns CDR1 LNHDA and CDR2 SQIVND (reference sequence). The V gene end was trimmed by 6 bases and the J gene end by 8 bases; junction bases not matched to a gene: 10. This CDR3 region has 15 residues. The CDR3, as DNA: TGTGCCAGTAGGCAACTAGCGGGAGTGTCGGGTACGCAGTATTTT. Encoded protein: CASRQLAGVSGTQYF.

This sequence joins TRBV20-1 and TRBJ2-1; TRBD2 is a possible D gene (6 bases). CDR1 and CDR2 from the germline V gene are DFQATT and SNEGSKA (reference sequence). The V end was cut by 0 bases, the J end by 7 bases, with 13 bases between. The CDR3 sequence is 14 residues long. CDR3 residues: CSAREYAGRNEQFF. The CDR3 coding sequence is TGCAGTGCTAGAGAGTATGCGGGAAGGAATGAGCAGTTCTTC.

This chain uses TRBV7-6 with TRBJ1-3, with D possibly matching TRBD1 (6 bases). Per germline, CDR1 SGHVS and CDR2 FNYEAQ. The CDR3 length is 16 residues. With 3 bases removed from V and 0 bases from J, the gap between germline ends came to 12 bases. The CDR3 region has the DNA TGTGCCAGCAGCTTCCGCAGGGGAATCTCTGGAAACACCATATATTTT. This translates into CASSFRRGISGNTIYF.

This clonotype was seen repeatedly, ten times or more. CDR3 sequence: CASSLAVAESTDTQYF. Here the CDR3 DNA reads TGTGCCAGCAGTTTAGCGGTAGCGGAGAGCACAGATACGCAGTATTTT. The chain combines TRBV12-3 or TRBV12-4 with TRBJ2-3; weak D call: TRBD2 (6 bases). The V end was cut by 0 bases, the J end by 0 bases, with 10 bases between. CDR3 length: 16 amino acids.

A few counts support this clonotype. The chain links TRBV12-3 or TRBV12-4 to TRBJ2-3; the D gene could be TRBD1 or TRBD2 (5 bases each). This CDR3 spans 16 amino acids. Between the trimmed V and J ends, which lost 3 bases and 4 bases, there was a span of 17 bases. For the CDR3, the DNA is TGTGCCAGCAGTTTTTCGGGACCTATAACAGCAGATACGCAGTATTTT. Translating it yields CASSFSGPITADTQYF.

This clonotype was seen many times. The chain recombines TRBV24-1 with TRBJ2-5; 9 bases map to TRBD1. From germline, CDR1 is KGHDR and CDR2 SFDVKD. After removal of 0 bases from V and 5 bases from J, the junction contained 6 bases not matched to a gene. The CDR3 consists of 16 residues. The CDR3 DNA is TGTGCCACCAGTGATTTGCCTTACAGGGGGCAGGAGACCCAGTACTTC. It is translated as CATSDLPYRGQETQYF.

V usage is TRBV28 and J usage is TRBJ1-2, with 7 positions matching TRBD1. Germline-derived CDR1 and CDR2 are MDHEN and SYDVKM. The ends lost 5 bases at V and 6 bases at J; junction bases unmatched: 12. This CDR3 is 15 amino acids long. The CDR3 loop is CASSPLRQGAHGYTF. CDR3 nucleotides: TGTGCCAGCAGTCCACTGCGACAGGGAGCCCATGGCTACACCTTC.

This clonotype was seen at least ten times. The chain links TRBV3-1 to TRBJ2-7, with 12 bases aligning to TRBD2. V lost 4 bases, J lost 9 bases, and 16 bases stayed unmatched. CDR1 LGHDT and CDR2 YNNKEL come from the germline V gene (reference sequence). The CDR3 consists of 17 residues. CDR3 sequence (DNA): TGTGCCAGCAGCCTGCGAGGGACTAGCGGGTTTCTACGAGGGCAGTACTTC. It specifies CASSLRGTSGFLRGQYF.

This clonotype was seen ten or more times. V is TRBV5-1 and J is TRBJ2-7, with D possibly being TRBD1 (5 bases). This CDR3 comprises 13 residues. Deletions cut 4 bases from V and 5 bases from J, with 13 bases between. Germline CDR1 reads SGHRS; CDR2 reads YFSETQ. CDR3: CASSLSGADEQYF. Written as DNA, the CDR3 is TGCGCCAGCAGCCTAAGTGGGGCCGACGAGCAGTACTTC.

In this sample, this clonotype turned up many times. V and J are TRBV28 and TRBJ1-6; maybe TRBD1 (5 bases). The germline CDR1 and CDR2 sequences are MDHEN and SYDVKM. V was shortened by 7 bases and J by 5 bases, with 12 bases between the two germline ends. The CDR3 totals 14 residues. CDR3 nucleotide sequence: TGTGCCAGCATAGCGGGGCAGAATAATTCACCCCTCCACTTT. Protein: CASIAGQNNSPLHF.

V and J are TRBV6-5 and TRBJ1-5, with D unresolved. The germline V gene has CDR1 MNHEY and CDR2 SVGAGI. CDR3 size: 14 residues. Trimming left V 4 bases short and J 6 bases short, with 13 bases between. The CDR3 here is CASSSGNEGQPQHF. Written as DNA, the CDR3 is TGTGCCAGCAGTTCCGGGAATGAGGGTCAGCCCCAGCATTTT.

Here the CDR3 DNA reads TGCAGCGTGGAGGGGCAAGAGACCCAGTACTTC. Translated: CSVEGQETQYF. This chain joins TRBV29-1 and TRBJ2-5; D possibly corresponds to TRBD2 (6 bases). The CDR3 runs 11 residues. V was cut by 6 bases and J by 2 bases, with 7 bases left in between. Germline V gives CDR1 SQVTM, CDR2 ANQGSEA.

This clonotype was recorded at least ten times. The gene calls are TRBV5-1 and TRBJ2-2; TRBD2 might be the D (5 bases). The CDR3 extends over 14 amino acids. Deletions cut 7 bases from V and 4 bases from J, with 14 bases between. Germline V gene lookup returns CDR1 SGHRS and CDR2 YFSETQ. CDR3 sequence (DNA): TGCGCCAGCCACCGGGAAGGTGGCACCGGGGAGCTGTTTTTT. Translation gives CASHREGGTGELFF.

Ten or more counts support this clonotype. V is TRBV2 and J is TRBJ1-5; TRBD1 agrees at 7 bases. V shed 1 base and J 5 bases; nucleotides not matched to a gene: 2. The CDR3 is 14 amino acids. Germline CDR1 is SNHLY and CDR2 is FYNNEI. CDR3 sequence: CASSEETGDQPQHF. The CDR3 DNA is TGTGCCAGCAGTGAAGAAACAGGGGATCAGCCCCAGCATTTT.

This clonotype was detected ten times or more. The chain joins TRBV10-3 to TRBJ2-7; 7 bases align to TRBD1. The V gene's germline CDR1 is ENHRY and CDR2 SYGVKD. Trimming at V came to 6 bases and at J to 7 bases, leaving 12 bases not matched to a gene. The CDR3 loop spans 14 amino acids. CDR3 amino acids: CAIRERQGVGEQYF. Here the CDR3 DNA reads TGTGCCATCAGGGAGAGACAGGGAGTGGGAGAGCAGTACTTC.

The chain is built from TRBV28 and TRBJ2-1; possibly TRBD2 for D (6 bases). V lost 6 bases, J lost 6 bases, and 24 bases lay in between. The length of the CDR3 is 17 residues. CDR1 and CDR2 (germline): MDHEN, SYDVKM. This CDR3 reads CASSQGTRDSERNEQFF. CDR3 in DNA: TGTGCCAGCAGCCAAGGCACCCGGGACTCTGAACGCAATGAGCAGTTCTTC.